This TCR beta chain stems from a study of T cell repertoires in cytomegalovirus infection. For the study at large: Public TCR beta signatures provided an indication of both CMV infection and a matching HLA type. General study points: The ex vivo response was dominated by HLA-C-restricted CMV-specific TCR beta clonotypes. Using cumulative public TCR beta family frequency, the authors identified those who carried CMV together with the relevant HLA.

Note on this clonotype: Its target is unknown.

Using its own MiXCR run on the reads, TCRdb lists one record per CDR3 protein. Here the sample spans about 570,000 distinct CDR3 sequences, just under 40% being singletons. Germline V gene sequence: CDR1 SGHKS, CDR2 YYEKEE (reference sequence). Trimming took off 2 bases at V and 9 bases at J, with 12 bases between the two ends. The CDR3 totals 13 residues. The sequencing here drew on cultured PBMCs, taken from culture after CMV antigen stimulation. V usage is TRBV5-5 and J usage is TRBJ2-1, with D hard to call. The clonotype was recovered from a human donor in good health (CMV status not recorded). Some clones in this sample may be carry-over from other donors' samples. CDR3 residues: CASSLEASGEQFF. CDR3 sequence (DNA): TGTGCCAGCAGCTTAGAGGCGTCGGGTGAGCAGTTCTTC.